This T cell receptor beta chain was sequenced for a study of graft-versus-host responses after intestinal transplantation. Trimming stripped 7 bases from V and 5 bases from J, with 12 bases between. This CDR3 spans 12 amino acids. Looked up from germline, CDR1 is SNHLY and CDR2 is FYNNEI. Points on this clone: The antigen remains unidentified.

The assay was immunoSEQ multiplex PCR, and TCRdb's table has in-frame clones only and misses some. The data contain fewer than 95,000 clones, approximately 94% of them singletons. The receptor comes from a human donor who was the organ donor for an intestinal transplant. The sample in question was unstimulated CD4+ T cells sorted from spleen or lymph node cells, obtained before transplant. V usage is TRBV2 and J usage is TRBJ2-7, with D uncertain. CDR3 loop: CASTERTDEQYF. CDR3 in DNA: TGTGCCAGCACGGAGAGGACGGACGAGCAGTACTTC.